A single sample is the source of the 3 T cell receptor beta chains below, sequenced in a study of CD4 T cells in relation to SARS-CoV-2 and coronaviruses. The method was immunoSEQ multiplex PCR; TCRdb's version includes in-frame clones alone and lacks a portion of them. The data contain 41,000 or so clones, roughly 85% of them singletons. These receptors have no identified antigens. Sequencing was performed on naive CD4+ T cells from PBMCs, cultured in vitro. Subset reported: naive CD4+ T cells isolated by negative enrichment. These receptors were taken from an adult with COVID-19.

The chain employs TRBV3-1 (or the pseudogene TRBV3-2) and TRBJ2-7; 7 positions match TRBD2. With V trimmed by 4 bases and J by 6 bases, 6 bases remained unmatched. Germline V lookup: CDR1 LGHDT, CDR2 YNNKEL (reference sequence). This CDR3 has 13 residues. The CDR3 sequence: CASSRRGTTEQYF. The CDR3 nucleotides read TGTGCCAGCAGCCGGCGGGGGACGACCGAGCAGTACTTC.

This rearrangement joins TRBV7-6 to TRBJ1-1; tentatively, D is TRBD1 (5 bases). CDR1 and CDR2 from the germline V gene are SGHVS and FNYEAQ. CDR3 length equals 15 residues. Trimming shortened V by 4 bases and J by 3 bases, and 15 bases separated the two germline ends. The CDR3 DNA follows: TGTGCCAGCAGCTCGCCCGGGGGTGCGTACACTGAAGCTTTCTTT. Its protein product is CASSSPGGAYTEAFF.

This clone has just a few counts. The genes are TRBV28 and TRBJ1-5; D remains ambiguous. V was trimmed by 2 bases and J by 6 bases, leaving 5 bases between them. The germline gives CDR1 MDHEN, CDR2 SYDVKM. CDR3 length equals 12 residues. This CDR3 reads CASSLMVQPQHF. CDR3 DNA: TGTGCCAGCAGTTTAATGGTTCAGCCCCAGCATTTT.